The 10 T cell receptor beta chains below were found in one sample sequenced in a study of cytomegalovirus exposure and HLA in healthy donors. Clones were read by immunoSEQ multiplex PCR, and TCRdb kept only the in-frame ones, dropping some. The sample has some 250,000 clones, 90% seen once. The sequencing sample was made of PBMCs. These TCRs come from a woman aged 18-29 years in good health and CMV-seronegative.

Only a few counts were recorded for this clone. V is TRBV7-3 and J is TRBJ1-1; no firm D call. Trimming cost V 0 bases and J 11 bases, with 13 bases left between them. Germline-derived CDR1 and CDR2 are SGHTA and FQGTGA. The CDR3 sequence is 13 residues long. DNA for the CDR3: TGTGCCAGCAGCTTAACGGCAGGCGGGGAGGCTTTCTTT. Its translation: CASSLTAGGEAFF.

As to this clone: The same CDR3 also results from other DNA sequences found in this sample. The CDR3 DNA reads as TGCGCCAGCAGCTTGGGGGGCGGAACAGATACGCAGTATTTT. Its protein product is CASSLGGGTDTQYF. J is TRBJ2-3 and V is TRBV5-1; weak D call: TRBD1 (5 bases). Germline V gene data show CDR1 as SGHRS and CDR2 as YFSETQ. V was pared by 0 bases and J by 3 bases, with 8 bases between. This CDR3 comprises 14 residues.

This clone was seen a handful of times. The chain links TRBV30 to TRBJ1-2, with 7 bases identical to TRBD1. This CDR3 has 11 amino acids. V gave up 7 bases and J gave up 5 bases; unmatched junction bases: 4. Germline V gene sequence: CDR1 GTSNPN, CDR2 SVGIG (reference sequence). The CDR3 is CASTGLYGYTF. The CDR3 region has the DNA TGTGCCTCGACAGGGTTGTATGGCTACACCTTC.

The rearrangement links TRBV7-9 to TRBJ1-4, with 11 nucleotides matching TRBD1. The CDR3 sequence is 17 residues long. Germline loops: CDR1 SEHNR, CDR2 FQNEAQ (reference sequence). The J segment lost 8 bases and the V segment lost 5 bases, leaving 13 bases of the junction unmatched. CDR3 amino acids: CASSITALGTGGEKLFF. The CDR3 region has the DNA TGTGCCAGCAGCATCACAGCTCTAGGGACAGGGGGAGAAAAACTGTTTTTT.

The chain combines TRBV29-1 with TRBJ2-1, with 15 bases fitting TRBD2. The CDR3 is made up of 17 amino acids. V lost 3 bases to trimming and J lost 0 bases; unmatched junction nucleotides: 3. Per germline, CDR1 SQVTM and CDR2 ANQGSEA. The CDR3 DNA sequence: TGCAGCGTTGAGGGACTAGCGGGGGGAACCTCCTACAATGAGCAGTTCTTC. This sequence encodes CSVEGLAGGTSYNEQFF.

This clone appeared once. The CDR3 sequence is CATTGGGETQYF. CDR3 coding DNA: TGTGCCACCACGGGCGGGGGCGAGACCCAGTACTTC. The chain uses TRBV15 and TRBJ2-5; D perhaps matches TRBD2 (7 bases). This CDR3 is 12 amino acids long. Germline lookup yields CDR1 LNHNV and CDR2 YYDKDF (reference sequence). V lost 7 bases to trimming and J lost 5 bases, with 11 bases between them.

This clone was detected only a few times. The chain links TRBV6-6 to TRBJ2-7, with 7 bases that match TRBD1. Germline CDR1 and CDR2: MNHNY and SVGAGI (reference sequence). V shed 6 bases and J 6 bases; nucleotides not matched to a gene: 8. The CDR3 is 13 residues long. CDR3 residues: CASRRDRVGEQYV. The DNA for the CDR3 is TGTGCCAGCAGACGCGACAGGGTAGGCGAGCAGTACGTC.

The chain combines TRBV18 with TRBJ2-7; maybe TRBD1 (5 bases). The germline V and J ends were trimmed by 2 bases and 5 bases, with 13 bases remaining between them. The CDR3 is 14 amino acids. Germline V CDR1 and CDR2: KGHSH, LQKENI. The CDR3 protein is CASSPAGSRDEQYF. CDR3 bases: TGTGCCAGCTCACCAGCAGGGTCAAGGGACGAGCAGTACTTC.

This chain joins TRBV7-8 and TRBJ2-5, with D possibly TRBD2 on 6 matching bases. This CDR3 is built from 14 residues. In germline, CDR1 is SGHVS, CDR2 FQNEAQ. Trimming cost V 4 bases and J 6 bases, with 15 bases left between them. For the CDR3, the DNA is TGTGCCAGCAGCTCCGAACCGGGGAGGAAGACCCAGTACTTC. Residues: CASSSEPGRKTQYF.

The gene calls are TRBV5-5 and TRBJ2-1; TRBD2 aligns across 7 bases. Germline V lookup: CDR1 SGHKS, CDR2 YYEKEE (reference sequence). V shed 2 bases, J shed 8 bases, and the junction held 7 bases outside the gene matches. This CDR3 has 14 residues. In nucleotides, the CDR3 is TGTGCCAGCAGCTTTCAAACGGGAGGCGATGAGCAGTTCTTC. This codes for CASSFQTGGDEQFF.